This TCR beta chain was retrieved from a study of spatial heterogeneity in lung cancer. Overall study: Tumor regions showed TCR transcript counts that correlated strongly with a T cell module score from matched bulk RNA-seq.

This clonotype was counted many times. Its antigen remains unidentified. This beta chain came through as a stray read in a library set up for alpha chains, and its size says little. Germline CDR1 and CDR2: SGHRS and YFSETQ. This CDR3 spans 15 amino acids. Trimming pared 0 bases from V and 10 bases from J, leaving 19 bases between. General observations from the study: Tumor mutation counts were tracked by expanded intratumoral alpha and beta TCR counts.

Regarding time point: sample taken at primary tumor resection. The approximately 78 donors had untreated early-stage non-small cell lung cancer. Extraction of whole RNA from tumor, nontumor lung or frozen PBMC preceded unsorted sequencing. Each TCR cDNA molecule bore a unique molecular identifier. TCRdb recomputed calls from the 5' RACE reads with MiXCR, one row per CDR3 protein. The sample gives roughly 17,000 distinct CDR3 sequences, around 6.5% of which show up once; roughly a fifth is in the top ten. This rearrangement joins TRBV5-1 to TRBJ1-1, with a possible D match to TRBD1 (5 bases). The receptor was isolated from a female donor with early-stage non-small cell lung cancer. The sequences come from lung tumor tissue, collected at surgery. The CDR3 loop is CASSLDTVGTGVAFF. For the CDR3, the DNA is TGCGCCAGCAGCTTGGACACGGTCGGTACGGGGGTAGCTTTCTTT. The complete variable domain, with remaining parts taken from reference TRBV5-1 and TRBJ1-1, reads KAGVTQTPRYLIKTRGQQVTLSCSPISGHRSVSWYQQTPGQGLQFLFEYFSETQRNKGNFPGRFSGRQFSNSRSEMNVSTLELGDSALYLCASSLDTVGTGVAFFGQGTRLTVV.